What follows are 25 T cell receptor beta chains derived from one specimen sequenced in a study of early T cells in non-severe SARS-CoV-2 infection. TCRdb re-analysed the 5' RACE reads in MiXCR, keeping a single row per CDR3 protein. This table has tens of thousands of distinct CDR3 sequences, roughly 5.9% appearing once. Sequencing was carried out using whole blood. The receptors were gathered from an adult who was a healthcare worker with PCR-confirmed SARS-CoV-2 infection or an uninfected control (not recorded which).

With respect to this clonotype: This may come from a read error, since a much larger clone is one base off. The chain joins TRBV7-6 to TRBJ2-1, with D possibly TRBD1 on 5 matching bases. CDR3 length equals 14 residues. Germline CDR1 and CDR2: SGHVS and FNYEAQ. V was clipped by 1 base and J by 5 bases, with 9 bases between them. CDR3: CASSLGQGHNEQFF. For the CDR3, the DNA is TGTGCCAGCAGCTTAGGGCAGGGCCACAATGAGCAGTTCTTC.

This clonotype occurred many times. V and J are TRBV19 and TRBJ2-2; 8 nucleotides match TRBD1. Trimming removed 4 bases from V and 4 bases from J; junction bases left unmatched: 5. This CDR3 region has 15 residues. The germline V gene has CDR1 LNHDA and CDR2 SQIVND (reference sequence). Written as DNA, the CDR3 is TGTGCCAGTAGTAAGGACAGGGTCGGCACCGGGGAGCTGTTTTTT. Amino acids: CASSKDRVGTGELFF.

This chain connects TRBV5-4 to TRBJ2-5; the match to TRBD2 covers 7 bases. Germline V lookup: CDR1 SGHNT, CDR2 YYREEE (reference sequence). The CDR3 contains 18 residues. The trim removed 2 bases at V and 6 bases at J, leaving 19 bases unmatched. This CDR3 reads CASSFGISGEGPKKTQYF. CDR3 in DNA: TGTGCCAGCAGCTTTGGGATAAGCGGGGAGGGACCCAAAAAGACCCAGTACTTC.

This chain links TRBV9 with TRBJ1-2, with TRBD1 matching over 9 bases. CDR3 length: 14 residues. V lost 5 bases and J lost 2; bases outside the gene matches: 4. Germline V CDR1 and CDR2: SGDLS, YYNGEE. DNA for the CDR3: TGTGCCAGCAGGGACAGGGGATCAAACTATGGCTACACCTTC. Its translation is CASRDRGSNYGYTF.

This clonotype appeared many times. CDR3 bases: TGCAGTGCCCAAGCAAGAGGGGGAGCTGGGGCCAACGTCCTGACTTTC. The encoded protein is CSAQARGGAGANVLTF. The chain carries TRBV20-1 and TRBJ2-6, with D possibly matching TRBD1 (6 bases). Per the germline V gene, CDR1 is DFQATT and CDR2 is SNEGSKA (reference sequence). V lost 6 bases, J lost 2 bases, and 17 bases lay in between. CDR3 length: 16 residues.

This clonotype was counted at least ten times. The chain joins TRBV20-1 to TRBJ2-7; 8 bases match TRBD2. The CDR3 length is 17 residues. After removal of 4 bases from V and 0 bases from J, the junction contained 14 bases not matched to a gene. Germline V lookup: CDR1 DFQATT, CDR2 SNEGSKA (reference sequence). The CDR3 reads CSATDLRGGRNSYEQYF. CDR3 DNA sequence: TGCAGTGCTACCGACTTACGGGGCGGGAGGAACTCCTACGAGCAGTACTTC.

The chain carries TRBV5-1 and TRBJ2-7; possibly TRBD1 or TRBD2 for D (6 bases each). Looked up from germline, CDR1 is SGHRS and CDR2 is YFSETQ. V gave up 5 bases and J gave up 3 bases, with 21 bases separating them. This CDR3 spans 16 amino acids. CDR3 protein: CASSPARGLTYYEQYF. The CDR3 region has the DNA TGCGCCAGCAGTCCCGCCAGGGGACTGACCTACTACGAGCAGTACTTC. Full variable domain (remainder filled in from reference TRBV5-1 and TRBJ2-7): KAGVTQTPRYLIKTRGQQVTLSCSPISGHRSVSWYQQTPGQGLQFLFEYFSETQRNKGNFPGRFSGRQFSNSRSEMNVSTLELGDSALYLCASSPARGLTYYEQYFGPGTRLTVT.

This clonotype has a count of ten or more. The chain combines TRBV30 with TRBJ2-5, with a possible D match to TRBD2 (6 bases). There are 13 residues in the CDR3. V was clipped by 1 base and J by 4 bases, with 10 bases between them. Germline CDR1 GTSNPN, CDR2 SVGIG (reference sequence). The CDR3 loop reads CAWSGVEGETQYF. Written as DNA, the CDR3 is TGTGCCTGGAGTGGGGTGGAGGGAGAGACCCAGTACTTC.

This clonotype has a count of ten or more. The V call is TRBV5-1, the J call TRBJ1-5, with TRBD1 identical over 7 bases. V gave up 2 bases and J gave up 6 bases; unmatched junction bases: 5. The CDR3 runs to 14 residues. The V gene's germline CDR1 is SGHRS and CDR2 YFSETQ. Here the CDR3 reads CASSFGQGGQPQHF. CDR3 sequence (DNA): TGCGCCAGCAGCTTTGGCCAGGGGGGTCAGCCCCAGCATTTT.

In its sample, this clonotype was seen many times. This chain uses TRBV19 with TRBJ2-6; D gene unclear. There are 12 residues in the CDR3. The germline V and J ends were trimmed by 8 bases and 3 bases, with 5 bases remaining between them. The germline V gene encodes CDR1 LNHDA and CDR2 SQIVND (reference sequence). CDR3 nucleotides: TGTGCCAGTGGAGTTGGGGCCAACGTCCTGACTTTC. Residues: CASGVGANVLTF.

This clonotype was picked up many times. The genes are TRBV6-1 and TRBJ1-3; D is unresolved. The V gene lost 3 bases and the J gene lost 2 bases, with 14 bases spanning the gap. From germline, CDR1 is MNHNS and CDR2 SASEGT. The CDR3 sequence is 16 residues long. CDR3 DNA: TGTGCCAGCAGTGACCGGGTCCCTCCGACTGGAAACACCATATATTTT. Translating it yields CASSDRVPPTGNTIYF.

This clonotype was recorded many times. The rearrangement uses TRBV4-3 and TRBJ1-2; 7 nucleotides match TRBD1. The CDR3 has 18 amino acids. The ends lost 3 bases at V and 0 bases at J; junction bases unmatched: 13. The germline V gene encodes CDR1 LGHNA and CDR2 YSLEER. The CDR3 bases are TGCGCCAGCAGCCACCTCGCGGGGGCAGGGGGGGCTAACTATGGCTACACCTTC. Its protein product is CASSHLAGAGGANYGYTF.

This clonotype was observed many times. The chain links TRBV19 to TRBJ1-1; 7 nucleotides align to TRBD1. This CDR3 spans 14 amino acids. The V gene end was trimmed by 8 bases and the J gene end by 4 bases; junction bases not matched to a gene: 10. The germline V gene encodes CDR1 LNHDA and CDR2 SQIVND (reference sequence). CDR3 amino acids: CASFSDRRGTEAFF. The CDR3 region has the DNA TGTGCCAGTTTCTCGGACAGGCGGGGCACTGAAGCTTTCTTT.

This clonotype was counted at least ten times. The chain joins TRBV6-2 or TRBV6-3 to TRBJ2-2, with 11 bases matching TRBD1. This CDR3 is built from 14 residues. J lost 12 bases, V lost 8 bases, and 11 bases had no gene match. The germline V gene has CDR1 MNHEY and CDR2 SVGEGT. CDR3 protein: CASQPMGQGGQLFF. The DNA of the CDR3 is TGTGCCAGCCAACCGATGGGACAGGGGGGCCAGCTGTTTTTT.

The sample holds a few counts of this clonotype. The CDR3 is CASSPHKLAGEADTQYF. The CDR3 nucleotides read TGTGCCAGCAGCCCTCATAAACTAGCGGGAGAAGCAGATACGCAGTATTTT. V is TRBV28 and J is TRBJ2-3; 11 bases align to TRBD2. CDR1 and CDR2 (germline): MDHEN, SYDVKM. V trimming: 6 bases; J trimming: 4 bases; junction bases outside the gene matches: 12. The CDR3 consists of 17 residues.

This clonotype was seen many times. The chain uses TRBV12-3 or TRBV12-4 and TRBJ2-3; D unclear. This CDR3 contains 14 residues. V lost 7 bases and J 2 bases, leaving 13 bases between the germline ends. CDR3 DNA: TGTGCCAGCACCCGAATTGGGTACACAGATACGCAGTATTTT. Translation: CASTRIGYTDTQYF.

This clonotype was seen repeatedly, ten times or more. The chain links TRBV12-3 or TRBV12-4 to TRBJ1-6; D is perhaps TRBD1 (6 bases). The CDR3 sequence is 14 residues long. The V gene lost 6 bases and the J gene lost 6 bases, with 12 bases spanning the gap. The CDR3 DNA reads as TGTGCCAGCAGCCTACAGGGAGGTAATTCACCCCTCCACTTT. This sequence encodes CASSLQGGNSPLHF.

The sample holds a few counts of this clonotype. The rearrangement links TRBV6-2 or TRBV6-3 to TRBJ2-7; possibly TRBD2 for D (7 bases). The CDR3 has 16 residues. V lost 4 bases and J 7 bases, leaving 23 bases between the germline ends. Germline V CDR1 and CDR2: MNHEY, SVGEGT. CDR3 nucleotide sequence: TGTGCCAGCAGTTCCCCGGGGAGGGGGTTCGTTTATGAGCAGTACTTC. Protein sequence: CASSSPGRGFVYEQYF.

This clonotype was counted only a few times. The chain uses TRBV21-1 and TRBJ2-7; the table's D call of TRBD1 was not tested on the DNA. TRBV21-1 is annotated as a pseudogene. CDR3 length: 15 amino acids. The chain's CDR3 is CASIRLRGPPYEQYF. CDR3 nucleotide sequence: TGTGCCAGCATCCGCTTAAGGGGGCCGCCCTACGAGCAGTACTTC.

This clonotype has a count of ten or more. V and J are TRBV5-4 and TRBJ1-2; D possibly corresponds to TRBD1 (5 bases). The CDR3 has 13 residues. Germline V gene lookup returns CDR1 SGHNT and CDR2 YYREEE (reference sequence). With 0 bases removed from V and 5 bases from J, the gap between germline ends came to 8 bases. The CDR3 spells CASSLERGYGYTF. Written as DNA, the CDR3 is TGTGCCAGCAGCTTGGAGAGGGGTTATGGCTACACCTTC.

This clonotype was counted ten times or more. The genes are TRBV3-1 and TRBJ1-1, with 10 bases fitting TRBD1. V was clipped by 5 bases and J by 8 bases; unmatched bases: 8. Germline V gene sequence: CDR1 LGHDT, CDR2 YNNKEL (reference sequence). The CDR3 consists of 14 residues. CDR3 sequence reads: CASSNPGQGTEAFF. In DNA, the CDR3 is TGTGCCAGCAGCAATCCGGGACAGGGGACGGAAGCTTTCTTT.

There are many counts of this clonotype. V usage is TRBV9 and J usage is TRBJ2-5, with a tentative D call TRBD1 (6 bases). V gave up 0 bases and J gave up 4 bases, with 7 bases separating them. The CDR3 contains 13 residues. The germline gives CDR1 SGDLS, CDR2 YYNGEE. CDR3 in amino acids: CASSVGGGETQYF. The CDR3 bases are TGTGCCAGCAGCGTAGGAGGGGGAGAGACCCAGTACTTC.

Ten or more counts support this clonotype. V and J are TRBV5-1 and TRBJ2-3, with a tentative D call TRBD2 (5 bases). Deletions cut 4 bases from V and 2 bases from J, with 14 bases between. CDR1 SGHRS and CDR2 YFSETQ come from the germline V gene. CDR3 length equals 15 residues. The CDR3 DNA reads as TGCGCCAGCAGCCCGCGCGGGCCTAACACAGATACGCAGTATTTT. Protein: CASSPRGPNTDTQYF.

This clonotype was seen repeatedly, ten times or more. The V call is TRBV24-1, the J call TRBJ2-1; 10 bases line up with TRBD2. This CDR3 comprises 16 residues. V shed 3 bases and J 5 bases; nucleotides not matched to a gene: 6. Germline V gene sequence: CDR1 KGHDR, CDR2 SFDVKD. CDR3 protein: CATSDLGLAGDNEQFF. The CDR3 DNA sequence: TGTGCCACCAGTGATCTAGGGCTAGCGGGGGACAATGAGCAGTTCTTC.

This clonotype came up a few times. The CDR3 DNA follows: TGTGCCACCAGTTCGGGACAGGGGAAGGTTAGCGGTGAGCAGTACTTC. Residues: CATSSGQGKVSGEQYF. The chain uses TRBV24-1 and TRBJ2-7, with TRBD1 matching over 10 bases. Germline CDR1 and CDR2: KGHDR and SFDVKD. CDR3 size: 16 residues. The J segment lost 7 bases and the V segment lost 6 bases, leaving 14 bases of the junction unmatched.